Listed below are T cell receptor beta chains from one sample, sequenced in a study of blood T cell repertoires in COVID-19. Sequencing was performed with immunoSEQ multiplex PCR; in TCRdb, only in-frame clones are kept and a portion is missing. The sample has roughly 160,000 clones; roughly 86% are singletons. The sequenced sample was peripheral blood. The receptors were sampled from a man aged 50-60 years with active or convalescent COVID-19. The CDR3 runs from the conserved cysteine through the conserved F or W. D genes are given only for firm matches. Clone size is not always given. Where it is, it says once, few, many or a class for expanded clones.

d_gene	abundance	v_gene	j_gene	CDR3aa	CDR3nt
-	-	TRBV7-2	TRBJ1-6	CASSSSAEQRSPLHF	TGTGCCAGCAGCTCATCCGCGGAGCAGAGATCACCCCTCCACTTT
TRBD1	once	TRBV19	TRBJ1-5	CASRPRGQGALSGNQPQHF	TGTGCCAGTAGGCCTCGTGGGCAGGGGGCTCTCTCAGGGAATCAGCCCCAGCATTTT
TRBD1	-	TRBV2	TRBJ1-2	CASSRDSLLGYGYTF	TGTGCCAGCAGCCGGGACAGCCTATTGGGATATGGCTACACCTTC
TRBD1	-	TRBV7-9	TRBJ1-1	CASSAGQGANTEAFF	TGTGCCAGCAGCGCGGGACAGGGTGCGAACACTGAAGCTTTCTTT
TRBD2	-	TRBV5-1	TRBJ2-3	CASSLQGAGGTDTQYF	TGCGCCAGCAGCTTGCAGGGAGCGGGGGGAACAGATACGCAGTATTTT
TRBD2	-	TRBV11-2	TRBJ2-7	CASSFSTSGGYEQYF	TGTGCCAGCAGCTTCTCGACTAGCGGGGGCTACGAGCAGTACTTC
-	-	TRBV7-9	TRBJ2-7	CASSGRGVLEQYF	TGTGCCAGCAGCGGCCGGGGAGTGCTCGAGCAGTACTTC
-	-	TRBV12-3/TRBV12-4	TRBJ1-1	CASSLQRNTEAFF	TGTGCCAGCAGTTTGCAGCGAAACACTGAAGCTTTCTTT
TRBD1	-	TRBV4-2	TRBJ1-4	CASSQGTGLEKLFF	TGTGCCAGCAGCCAGGGGACAGGGTTAGAAAAACTGTTTTTT
-	-	TRBV11-2	TRBJ2-5	CASSSGKTQYF	TGTGCCAGCAGCTCGGGGAAGACCCAGTACTTC
-	once	TRBV30	TRBJ1-5	CAWSGYVRGLGQPQHF	TGTGCCTGGAGTGGGTATGTGCGGGGGCTTGGACAGCCCCAGCATTTT
-	-	TRBV12-3/TRBV12-4	TRBJ1-1	CASSFMLNTEAFF	TGTGCCAGCAGTTTTATGTTGAACACTGAAGCTTTCTTT